The rows below give T cell receptor beta chains drawn from one sample of a study of T cell repertoires in cytomegalovirus infection. Their antigens are not known. One entry per CDR3 protein, called by TCRdb with MiXCR from the reads. The sample shows some 940,000 distinct CDR3 sequences, roughly a third of them seen only once. The specimen was cultured CD8+ T cells from PBMCs, collected from culture after CMV antigen stimulation. Source of these receptors: a human donor in good health (CMV status not recorded). Some clones in this sample may be carry-over from other donors' samples. CDR3s leave out the opening cysteine and the closing phenylalanine or tryptophan. The D gene is left open where the match is weak.

d_gene	v_gene	j_gene	CDR3aa
TRBD2	TRBV11-2	TRBJ2-1	ASRSADSRGGRSYNEQF
NA	TRBV7-9	TRBJ1-1	ASSLVQGFKTEAF
NA	TRBV4-1	TRBJ2-1	ASTTLWPRSYNEQF
NA	TRBV27	TRBJ1-1	ASSPQLGEAF
NA	TRBV12-3/TRBV12-4	TRBJ1-5	ASSLSNSYQPQH
TRBD1	TRBV10-3	TRBJ2-1	AISPKGQGYNEQF
NA	TRBV6-1	TRBJ1-5	ASSEDGDAGNQPQH
NA	TRBV6-6	TRBJ2-1	ASSYLQLWEQF
TRBD1	TRBV19	TRBJ1-5	ASRDGLWDSWRGSNQPQH
NA	TRBV4-1	TRBJ2-7	ASSQEQASYEQY
NA	TRBV7-9	TRBJ1-2	ASSLATGDRDDYGYT
NA	TRBV7-6	TRBJ1-5	ASSLDRVAGDQPQH
NA	TRBV29-1	TRBJ1-1	SGEIGVGAF
NA	TRBV27	TRBJ2-1	ASSWLNNEQF
TRBD1	TRBV7-3	TRBJ1-5	ASRGGDRNQPQH
NA	TRBV14	TRBJ2-3	ASSQERSTDTQY
NA	TRBV7-2	TRBJ2-5	ASSSQVRGGQETQY
NA	TRBV7-9	TRBJ2-3	ASSIPGGQSPNTQY
NA	TRBV7-9	TRBJ1-2	ASSSGDNLIYYGYT
TRBD1	TRBV7-9	TRBJ2-6	ASSATQQGSGANVLT
NA	TRBV6-2/TRBV6-3	TRBJ1-3	ASSYSIGQKRDTSGNTIY
NA	TRBV12-3/TRBV12-4	TRBJ2-3	ASSSELPDTQY
NA	TRBV6-5	TRBJ2-3	ASSYSAPGDGTDTQY
TRBD1	TRBV7-9	TRBJ1-2	AIGTGEGYT
TRBD1	TRBV29-1	TRBJ1-2	SVEDLQTGAVNYGYT